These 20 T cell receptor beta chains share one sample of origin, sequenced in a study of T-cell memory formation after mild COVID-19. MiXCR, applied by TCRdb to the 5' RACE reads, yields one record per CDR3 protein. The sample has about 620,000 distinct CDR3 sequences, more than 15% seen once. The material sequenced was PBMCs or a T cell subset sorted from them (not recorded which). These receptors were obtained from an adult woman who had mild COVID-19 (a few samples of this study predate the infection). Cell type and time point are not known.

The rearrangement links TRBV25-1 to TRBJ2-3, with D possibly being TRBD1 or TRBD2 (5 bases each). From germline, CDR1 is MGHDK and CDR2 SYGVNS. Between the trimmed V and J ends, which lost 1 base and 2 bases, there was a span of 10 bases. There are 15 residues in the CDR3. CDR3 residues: CASSEWGSLTDTQYF. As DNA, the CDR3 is TGTGCCAGCAGTGAATGGGGGAGCCTCACAGATACGCAGTATTTT.

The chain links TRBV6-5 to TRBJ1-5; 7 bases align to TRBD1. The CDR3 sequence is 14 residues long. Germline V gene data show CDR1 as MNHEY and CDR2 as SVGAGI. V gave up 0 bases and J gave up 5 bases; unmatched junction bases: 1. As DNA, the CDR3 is TGTGCCAGCAGTTACTCGAGGGGGCATCAGCCCCAGCATTTT. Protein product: CASSYSRGHQPQHF.

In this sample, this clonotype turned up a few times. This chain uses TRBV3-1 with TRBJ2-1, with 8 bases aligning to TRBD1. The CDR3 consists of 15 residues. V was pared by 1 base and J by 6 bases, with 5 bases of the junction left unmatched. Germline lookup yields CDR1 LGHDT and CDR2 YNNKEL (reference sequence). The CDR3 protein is CASSQGDRTGNEQFF. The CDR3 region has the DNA TGTGCCAGCAGCCAAGGGGACAGGACGGGCAATGAGCAGTTCTTC.

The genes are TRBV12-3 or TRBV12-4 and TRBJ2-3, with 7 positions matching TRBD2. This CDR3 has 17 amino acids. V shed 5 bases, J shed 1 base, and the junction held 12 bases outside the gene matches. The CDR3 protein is CASSLGGSGTGTDTQYF. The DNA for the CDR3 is TGTGCCAGCAGTCTCGGAGGGAGCGGGACCGGCACAGATACGCAGTATTTT.

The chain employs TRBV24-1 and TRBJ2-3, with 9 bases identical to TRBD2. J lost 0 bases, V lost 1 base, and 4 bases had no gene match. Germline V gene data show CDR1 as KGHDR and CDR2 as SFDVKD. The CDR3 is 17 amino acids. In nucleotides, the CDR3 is TGTGCCACCAGTGATTTTGAGCGGGAGGAAAGCACAGATACGCAGTATTTT. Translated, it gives CATSDFEREESTDTQYF.

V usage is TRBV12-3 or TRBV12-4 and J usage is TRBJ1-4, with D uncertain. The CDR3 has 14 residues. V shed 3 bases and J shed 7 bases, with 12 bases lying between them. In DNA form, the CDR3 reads TGTGCCAGCAGTTTTGGTGGAAGCGTTGAAAAACTGTTTTTT. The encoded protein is CASSFGGSVEKLFF.

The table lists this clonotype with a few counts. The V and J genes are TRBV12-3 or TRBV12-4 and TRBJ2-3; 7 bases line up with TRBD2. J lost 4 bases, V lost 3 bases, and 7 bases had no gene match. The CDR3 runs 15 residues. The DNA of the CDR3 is TGTGCCAGCAGTTTGAGGGCTAGCGGCTCAGATACGCAGTATTTT. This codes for CASSLRASGSDTQYF.

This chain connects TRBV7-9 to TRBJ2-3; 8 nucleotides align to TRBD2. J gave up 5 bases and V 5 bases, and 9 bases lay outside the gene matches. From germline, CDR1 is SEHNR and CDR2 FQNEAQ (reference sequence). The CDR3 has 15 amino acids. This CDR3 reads CASSHTGLEGDTQYF. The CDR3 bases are TGTGCCAGCAGCCATACGGGACTAGAGGGAGATACGCAGTATTTT. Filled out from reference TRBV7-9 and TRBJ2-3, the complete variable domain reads DTGVSQNPRHKITKRGQNVTFRCDPISEHNRLYWYRQTLGQGPEFLTYFQNEAQLEKSRLLSDRFSAERPKGSFSTLEIQRTEQGDSAMYLCASSHTGLEGDTQYFGPGTRLTVL.

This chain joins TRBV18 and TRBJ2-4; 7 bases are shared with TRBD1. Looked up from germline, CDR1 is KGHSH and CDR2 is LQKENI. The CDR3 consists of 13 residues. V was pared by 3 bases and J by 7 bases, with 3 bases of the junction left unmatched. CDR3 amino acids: CASSPLGQNIQYF. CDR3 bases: TGTGCCAGCTCACCTCTGGGACAGAACATTCAGTACTTC.

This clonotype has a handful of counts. The CDR3 nucleotides read TGTGCCAGCAGTGCCGGACATCTCACTGAAGCTTTCTTT. Amino acids: CASSAGHLTEAFF. This chain connects TRBV6-2 or TRBV6-3 to TRBJ1-1, with a tentative D call TRBD1 (5 bases). The germline CDR1 and CDR2 sequences are MNHEY and SVGEGT. The CDR3 has 13 amino acids. V was clipped by 5 bases and J by 4 bases, with 11 bases between them.

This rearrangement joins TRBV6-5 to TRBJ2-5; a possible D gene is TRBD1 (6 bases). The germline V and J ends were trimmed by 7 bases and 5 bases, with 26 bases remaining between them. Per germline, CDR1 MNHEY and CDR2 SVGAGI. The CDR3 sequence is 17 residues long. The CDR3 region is CASKFRVFGGISETQYF. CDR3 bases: TGTGCCAGCAAGTTCCGGGTGTTTGGGGGCATTAGTGAGACCCAGTACTTC.

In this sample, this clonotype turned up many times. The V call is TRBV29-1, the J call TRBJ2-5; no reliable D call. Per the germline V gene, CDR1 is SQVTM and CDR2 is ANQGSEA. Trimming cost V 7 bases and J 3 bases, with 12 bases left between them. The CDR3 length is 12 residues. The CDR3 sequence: CSGTRAKETQYF. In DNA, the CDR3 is TGCAGCGGAACCCGGGCCAAAGAGACCCAGTACTTC.

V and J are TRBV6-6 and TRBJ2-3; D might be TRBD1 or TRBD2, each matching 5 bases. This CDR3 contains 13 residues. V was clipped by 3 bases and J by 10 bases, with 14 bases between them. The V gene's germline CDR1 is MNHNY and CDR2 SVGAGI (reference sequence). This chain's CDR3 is CASSYQGTDPQYF. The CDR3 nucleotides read TGTGCCAGCAGTTATCAAGGGACGGACCCGCAGTATTTT.

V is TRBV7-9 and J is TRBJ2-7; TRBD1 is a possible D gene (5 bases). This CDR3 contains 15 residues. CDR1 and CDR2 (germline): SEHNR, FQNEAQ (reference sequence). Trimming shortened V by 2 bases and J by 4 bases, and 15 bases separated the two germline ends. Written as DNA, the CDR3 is TGTGCCAGCAGCTTACTCAGGGCAAGGGTATACGAGCAGTACTTC. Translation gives CASSLLRARVYEQYF.

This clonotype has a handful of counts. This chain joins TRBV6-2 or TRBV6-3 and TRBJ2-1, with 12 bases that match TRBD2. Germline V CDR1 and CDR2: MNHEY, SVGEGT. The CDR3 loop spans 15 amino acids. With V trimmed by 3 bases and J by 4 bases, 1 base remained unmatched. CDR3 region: CASSYLAGGYNEQFF. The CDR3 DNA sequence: TGTGCCAGCAGTTATCTAGCGGGAGGGTACAATGAGCAGTTCTTC.

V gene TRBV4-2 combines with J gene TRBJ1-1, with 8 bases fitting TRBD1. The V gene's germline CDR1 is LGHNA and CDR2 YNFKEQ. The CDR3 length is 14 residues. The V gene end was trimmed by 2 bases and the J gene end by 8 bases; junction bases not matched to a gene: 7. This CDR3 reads CASSQWQGATEAFF. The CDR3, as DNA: TGTGCCAGCAGCCAATGGCAGGGGGCTACCGAAGCTTTCTTT.

The DNA for the CDR3 is TGTGCCAGCAGCTTAGCGCGACAGGGGGTTAACACTGAAGCTTTCTTT. Translating it yields CASSLARQGVNTEAFF. V is TRBV7-6 and J is TRBJ1-1; 9 nucleotides agree with TRBD1. The CDR3 covers 16 residues. Germline assignment: CDR1 SGHVS and CDR2 FNYEAQ. After removal of 0 bases from V and 2 bases from J, the junction contained 4 bases not matched to a gene.

The CDR3 DNA is TGTGCCACCAGTGATTCGGGGACAGGGGCCTATGGCTACACCTTC. Translated: CATSDSGTGAYGYTF. The V call is TRBV24-1, the J call TRBJ1-2; 10 bases match TRBD1. This CDR3 is 15 amino acids long. The junction had 3 bases not matched to a gene; V was cut back by 2 bases and J by 4 bases. Germline loops: CDR1 KGHDR, CDR2 SFDVKD.

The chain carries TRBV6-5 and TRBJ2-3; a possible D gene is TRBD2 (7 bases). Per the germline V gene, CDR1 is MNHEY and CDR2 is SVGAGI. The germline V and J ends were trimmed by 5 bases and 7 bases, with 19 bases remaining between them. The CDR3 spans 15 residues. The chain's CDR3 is CASSPSGGPLNTQYF. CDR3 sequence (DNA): TGTGCCAGCAGTCCTTCGGGGGGCCCCTTAAATACGCAGTATTTT.

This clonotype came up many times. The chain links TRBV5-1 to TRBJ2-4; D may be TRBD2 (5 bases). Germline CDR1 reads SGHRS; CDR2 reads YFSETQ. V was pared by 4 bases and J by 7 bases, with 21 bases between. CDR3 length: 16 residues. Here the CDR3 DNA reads TGCGCCAGCAGCCCGGAGGCCGGAGTGCTGTTGAACATTCAGTACTTC. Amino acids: CASSPEAGVLLNIQYF.